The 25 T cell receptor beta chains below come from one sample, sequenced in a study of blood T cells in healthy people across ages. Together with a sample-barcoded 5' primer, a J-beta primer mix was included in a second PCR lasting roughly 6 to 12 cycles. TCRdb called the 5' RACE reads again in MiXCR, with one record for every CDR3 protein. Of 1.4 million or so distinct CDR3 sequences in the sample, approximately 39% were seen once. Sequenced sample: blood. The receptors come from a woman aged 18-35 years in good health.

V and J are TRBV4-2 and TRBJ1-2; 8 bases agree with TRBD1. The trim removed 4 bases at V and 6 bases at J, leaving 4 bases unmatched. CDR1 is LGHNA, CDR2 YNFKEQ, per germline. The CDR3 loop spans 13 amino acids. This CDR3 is CASSRKQGDGYTF. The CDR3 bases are TGTGCCAGCAGCCGCAAACAGGGGGATGGCTACACCTTC.

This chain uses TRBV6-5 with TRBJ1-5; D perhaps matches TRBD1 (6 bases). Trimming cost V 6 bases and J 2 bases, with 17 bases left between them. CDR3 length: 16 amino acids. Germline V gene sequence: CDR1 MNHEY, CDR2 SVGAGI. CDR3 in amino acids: CASSSGQPGGNQPQHF. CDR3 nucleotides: TGTGCCAGCAGCTCTGGACAGCCTGGGGGCAATCAGCCCCAGCATTTT.

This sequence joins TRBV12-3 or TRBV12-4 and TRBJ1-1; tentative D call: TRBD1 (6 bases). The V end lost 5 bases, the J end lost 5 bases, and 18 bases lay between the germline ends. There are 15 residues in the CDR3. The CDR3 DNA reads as TGTGCCAGCAGTCTTAGGGGGGAGGTCGGGACTGAAGCTTTCTTT. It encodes CASSLRGEVGTEAFF.

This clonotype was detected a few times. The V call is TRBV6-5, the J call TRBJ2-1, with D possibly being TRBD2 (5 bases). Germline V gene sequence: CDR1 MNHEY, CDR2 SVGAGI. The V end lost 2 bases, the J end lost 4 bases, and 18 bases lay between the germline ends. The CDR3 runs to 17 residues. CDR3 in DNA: TGTGCCAGCAGTTACCGAGGACTGGGGTCAATTTACAATGAGCAGTTCTTC. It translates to CASSYRGLGSIYNEQFF.

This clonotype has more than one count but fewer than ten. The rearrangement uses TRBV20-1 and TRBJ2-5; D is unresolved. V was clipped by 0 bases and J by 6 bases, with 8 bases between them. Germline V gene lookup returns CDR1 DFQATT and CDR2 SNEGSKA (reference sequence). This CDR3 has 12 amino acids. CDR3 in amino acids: CSAREFSQTQYF. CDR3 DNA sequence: TGCAGTGCTAGAGAATTCAGCCAGACCCAGTACTTC.

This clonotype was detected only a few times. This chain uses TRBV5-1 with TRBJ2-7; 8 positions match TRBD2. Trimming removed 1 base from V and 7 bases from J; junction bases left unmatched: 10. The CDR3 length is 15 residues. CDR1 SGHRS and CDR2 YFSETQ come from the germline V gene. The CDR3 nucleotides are TGCGCCAGCAGCTTGAAGATGTCGGGGGGGCGTGAGCAGTACTTC. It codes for CASSLKMSGGREQYF.

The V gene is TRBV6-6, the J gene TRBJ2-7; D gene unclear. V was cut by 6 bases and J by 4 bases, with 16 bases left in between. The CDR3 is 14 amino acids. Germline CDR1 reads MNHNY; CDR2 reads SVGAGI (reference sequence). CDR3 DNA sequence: TGTGCCAGCAGGGCCGGGCTCGAAAGATACGAGCAGTACTTC. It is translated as CASRAGLERYEQYF.

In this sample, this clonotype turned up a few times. DNA for the CDR3: TGTGCCAGCAGCCCTCTAGCGGGGAAGCCAGATACGCAGTATTTT. It yields the protein CASSPLAGKPDTQYF. The J gene is TRBJ2-3, the V gene TRBV3-1; 9 bases map to TRBD2. The germline CDR1 and CDR2 sequences are LGHDT and YNNKEL (reference sequence). J was trimmed by 4 bases and V by 4 bases; bases with no gene match: 6. The CDR3 loop spans 15 amino acids.

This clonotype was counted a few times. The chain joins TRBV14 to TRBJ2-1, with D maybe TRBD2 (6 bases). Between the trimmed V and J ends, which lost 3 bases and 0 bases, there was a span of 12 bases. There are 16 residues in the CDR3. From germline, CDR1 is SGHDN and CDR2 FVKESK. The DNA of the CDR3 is TGTGCCAGCAGCCACTTCGGGGGTGGCTCCTACAATGAGCAGTTCTTC. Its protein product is CASSHFGGGSYNEQFF.

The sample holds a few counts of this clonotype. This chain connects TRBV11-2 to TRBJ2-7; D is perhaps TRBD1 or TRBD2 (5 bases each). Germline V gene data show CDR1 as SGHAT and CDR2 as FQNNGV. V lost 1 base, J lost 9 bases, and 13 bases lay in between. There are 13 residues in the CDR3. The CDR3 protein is CASSLVTGPLQYF. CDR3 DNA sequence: TGTGCCAGCAGCTTAGTAACGGGACCTCTGCAGTACTTC.

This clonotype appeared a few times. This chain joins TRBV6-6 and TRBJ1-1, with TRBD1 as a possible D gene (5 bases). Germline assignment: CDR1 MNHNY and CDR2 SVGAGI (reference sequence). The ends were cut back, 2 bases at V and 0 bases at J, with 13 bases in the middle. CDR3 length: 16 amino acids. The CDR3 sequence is CASSYHRQSMNTEAFF. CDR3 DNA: TGTGCCAGCAGTTACCATCGACAGAGCATGAACACTGAAGCTTTCTTT.

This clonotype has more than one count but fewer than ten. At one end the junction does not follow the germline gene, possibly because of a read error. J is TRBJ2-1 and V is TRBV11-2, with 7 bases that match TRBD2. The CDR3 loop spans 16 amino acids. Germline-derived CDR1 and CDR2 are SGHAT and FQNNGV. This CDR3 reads CAGSAAGVTSYNEQFF. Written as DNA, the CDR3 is TGTGCCGGCAGCGCCGCGGGGGTCACCTCCTACAATGAGCAGTTCTTC.

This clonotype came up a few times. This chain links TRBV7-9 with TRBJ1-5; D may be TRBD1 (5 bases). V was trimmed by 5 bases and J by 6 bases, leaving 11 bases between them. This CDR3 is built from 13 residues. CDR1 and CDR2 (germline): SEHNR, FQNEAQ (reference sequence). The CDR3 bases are TGTGCCAGCAGCGGTCCGGGGGTTCAGCCCCAGCATTTT. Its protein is CASSGPGVQPQHF.

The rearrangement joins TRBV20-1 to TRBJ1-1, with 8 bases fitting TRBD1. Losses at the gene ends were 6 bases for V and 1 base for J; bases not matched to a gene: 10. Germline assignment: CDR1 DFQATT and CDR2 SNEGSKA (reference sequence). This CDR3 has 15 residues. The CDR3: CSAKRRQGKNTEAFF. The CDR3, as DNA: TGCAGTGCAAAACGTCGACAGGGGAAGAACACTGAAGCTTTCTTT.

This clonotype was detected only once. Here the CDR3 DNA reads TGTGCCAGCAGCTTAGGGGGGGCGCAGGACTATGGCTACACCTTC. Protein sequence: CASSLGGAQDYGYTF. The V call is TRBV13, the J call TRBJ1-2, with TRBD1 as a possible D gene (6 bases). This CDR3 contains 15 residues. Looked up from germline, CDR1 is PRHDT and CDR2 is FYEKMQ (reference sequence). The V end was cut by 0 bases, the J end by 3 bases, with 11 bases between.

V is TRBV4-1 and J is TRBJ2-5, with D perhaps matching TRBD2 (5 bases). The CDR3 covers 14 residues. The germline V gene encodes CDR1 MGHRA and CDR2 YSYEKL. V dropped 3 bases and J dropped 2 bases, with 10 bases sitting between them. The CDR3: CASSQEVPQETQYF. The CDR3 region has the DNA TGCGCCAGCAGCCAGGAGGTTCCTCAAGAGACCCAGTACTTC.

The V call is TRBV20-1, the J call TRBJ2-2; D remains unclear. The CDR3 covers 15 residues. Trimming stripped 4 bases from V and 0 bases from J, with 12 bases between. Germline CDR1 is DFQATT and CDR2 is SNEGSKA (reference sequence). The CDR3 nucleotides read TGCAGTGCTACACGGACCAACCCGAACACCGGGGAGCTGTTTTTT. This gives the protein CSATRTNPNTGELFF.

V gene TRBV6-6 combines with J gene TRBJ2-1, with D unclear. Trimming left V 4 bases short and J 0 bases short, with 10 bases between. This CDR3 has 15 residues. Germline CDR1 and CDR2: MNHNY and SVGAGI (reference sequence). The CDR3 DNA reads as TGTGCCAGCAGTTCCGTCCTAGGCTCCTACAATGAGCAGTTCTTC. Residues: CASSSVLGSYNEQFF.

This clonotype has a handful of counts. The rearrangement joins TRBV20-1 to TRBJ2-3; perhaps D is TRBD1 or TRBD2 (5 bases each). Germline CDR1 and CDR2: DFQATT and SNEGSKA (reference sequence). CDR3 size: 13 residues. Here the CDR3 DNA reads TGCGGTACTTCGGGACCCAGCACAGATACGCAGTATTTT. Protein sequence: CGTSGPSTDTQYF.

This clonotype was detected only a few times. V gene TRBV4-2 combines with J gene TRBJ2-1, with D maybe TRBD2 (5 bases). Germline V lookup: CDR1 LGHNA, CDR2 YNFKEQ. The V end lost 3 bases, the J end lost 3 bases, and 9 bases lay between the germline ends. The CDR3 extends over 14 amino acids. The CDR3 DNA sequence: TGTGCCAGCAGCCATGCCGGGGACTACAATGAGCAGTTCTTC. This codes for CASSHAGDYNEQFF.

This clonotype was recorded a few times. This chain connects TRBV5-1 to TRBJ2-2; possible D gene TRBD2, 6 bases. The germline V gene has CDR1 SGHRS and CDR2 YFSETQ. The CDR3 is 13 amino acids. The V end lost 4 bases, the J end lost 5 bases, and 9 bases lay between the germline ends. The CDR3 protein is CASSMDYTGELFF. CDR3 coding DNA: TGCGCCAGCAGCATGGACTATACCGGGGAGCTGTTTTTT.

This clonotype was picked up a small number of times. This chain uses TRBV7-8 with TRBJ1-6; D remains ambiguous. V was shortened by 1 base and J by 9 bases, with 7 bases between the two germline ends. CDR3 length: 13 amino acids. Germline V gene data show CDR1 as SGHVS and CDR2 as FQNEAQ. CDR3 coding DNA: TGTGCCAGCAGCTTAGATGTGGTTTCACCCCTCCACTTT. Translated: CASSLDVVSPLHF.

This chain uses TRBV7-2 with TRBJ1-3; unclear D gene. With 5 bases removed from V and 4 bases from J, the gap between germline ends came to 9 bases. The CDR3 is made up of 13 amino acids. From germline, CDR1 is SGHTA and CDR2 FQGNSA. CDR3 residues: CASSPHKGNTIYF. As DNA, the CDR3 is TGTGCCAGCAGCCCACATAAGGGAAACACCATATATTTT.

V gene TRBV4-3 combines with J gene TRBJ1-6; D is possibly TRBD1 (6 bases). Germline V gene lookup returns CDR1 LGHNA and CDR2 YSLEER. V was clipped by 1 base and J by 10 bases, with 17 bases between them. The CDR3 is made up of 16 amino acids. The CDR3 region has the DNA TGCGCCAGCAGCCAAGGGAACAGGGTGGGGGAGTCACCCCTCCACTTT. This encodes CASSQGNRVGESPLHF.

As DNA, the CDR3 is TGTGCCAGCAGTGAAGCGGGGGGCTCTGGGAGCACCATATATTTT. It encodes CASSEAGGSGSTIYF. This chain joins TRBV6-1 and TRBJ1-3; tentatively, D is TRBD1 (6 bases). Germline CDR1 MNHNS, CDR2 SASEGT. V gave up 0 bases and J gave up 9 bases, with 15 bases separating them. The length of the CDR3 is 15 residues.